Following are 18 T cell receptor beta chains from one sample sequenced in a study of spatial heterogeneity in lung cancer. Study results and caveats: In tumors, expanded intratumoral alpha and beta TCR counts tracked mutation counts.

As for time point: sample taken at primary tumor resection. Antigens for these TCRs are unknown. TCRdb reprocessed the 5' RACE reads via MiXCR and lists one record per CDR3 protein. Found here are approximately 6,000 distinct CDR3 sequences, 13% of them singletons; the top ten hold less than 20%. Source: lung tumor tissue, taken at surgery. The origin of the receptors is a female donor with early-stage non-small cell lung cancer.

This clonotype came up once. The V call is TRBV7-3, the J call TRBJ2-5; 7 bases line up with TRBD1. From germline, CDR1 is SGHTA and CDR2 FQGTGA. CDR3 size: 13 residues. V was clipped by 5 bases and J by 4 bases; unmatched bases: 4. The CDR3 nucleotides read TGTGCCAGCAGCCCCCCAGGGGGAGAGACCCAGTACTTC. Its protein product is CASSPPGGETQYF. The variable domain in full, with the rest retrieved from reference TRBV7-3 and TRBJ2-5, is GAGVSQTPSNKVTEKGKYVELRCDPISGHTALYWYRQSLGQGPEFLIYFQGTGAADDSGLPNDRFFAVRPEGSVSTLKIQRTERGDSAVYLCASSPPGGETQYFGPGTRLLVL.

This clonotype is medium-sized in the sample. V gene TRBV6-5 combines with J gene TRBJ2-5; a possible D gene is TRBD2 (5 bases). The ends were cut back, 5 bases at V and 4 bases at J, with 14 bases in the middle. Germline assignment: CDR1 MNHEY and CDR2 SVGAGI. The CDR3 covers 14 residues. CDR3: CASSPLEGIETQYF. The CDR3 region has the DNA TGTGCCAGCAGTCCTCTTGAGGGCATAGAGACCCAGTACTTC.

Within the sample, this clonotype is medium-sized. The chain employs TRBV5-6 and TRBJ2-7; TRBD2 aligns across 10 bases. Germline lookup yields CDR1 SGHDT and CDR2 YYEEEE. This CDR3 is 15 amino acids long. V lost 1 base and J lost 3; bases outside the gene matches: 4. CDR3 region: CASSLKPSGSYEQYF. DNA for the CDR3: TGTGCCAGCAGCTTGAAGCCTAGCGGGAGCTACGAGCAGTACTTC. The full variable domain, its missing parts supplied by reference TRBV5-6 and TRBJ2-7, is DAGVTQSPTHLIKTRGQQVTLRCSPKSGHDTVSWYQQALGQGPQFIFQYYEEEERQRGNFPDRFSGHQFPNYSSELNVNALLLGDSALYLCASSLKPSGSYEQYFGPGTRLTVT.

The chain employs TRBV29-1 and TRBJ2-5, with D perhaps TRBD2 (6 bases). Trimming removed 2 bases at V and 4 bases at J, with 8 bases between. This CDR3 has 12 amino acids. Germline CDR1 reads SQVTM; CDR2 reads ANQGSEA. The CDR3, as DNA: TGCAGCGTTGAAACTAGCATAGAGACCCAGTACTTC. This codes for CSVETSIETQYF.

By share of the sample, this clonotype is medium-sized. The rearrangement uses TRBV7-9 and TRBJ2-3; D remains unclear. V lost 0 bases, J lost 2 bases, and 6 bases lay in between. From germline, CDR1 is SEHNR and CDR2 FQNEAQ (reference sequence). The CDR3 is 14 amino acids. CDR3: CASSLAIATDTQYF. In DNA form, the CDR3 reads TGTGCCAGCAGCTTAGCGATCGCCACAGATACGCAGTATTTT.

By its share, this clonotype is medium-sized. The rearrangement uses TRBV5-1 and TRBJ1-6; the D is unclear. Between the trimmed V and J ends, which lost 0 bases and 2 bases, there was a span of 9 bases. This CDR3 has 16 residues. Germline loops: CDR1 SGHRS, CDR2 YFSETQ. CDR3 region: CASSLELAAYNSPLHF. CDR3 nucleotides: TGCGCCAGCAGCTTGGAGTTGGCGGCCTATAATTCACCCCTCCACTTT.

This clonotype was counted at least ten times. The chain is built from TRBV7-2 and TRBJ2-5; 7 bases line up with TRBD2. Germline trimming cut 2 bases from V and 4 bases from J; bases unmatched to any gene: 4. The CDR3 totals 14 residues. Per the germline V gene, CDR1 is SGHTA and CDR2 is FQGNSA. The CDR3: CASSLMGGAETQYF. CDR3 coding DNA: TGTGCCAGCAGCTTAATGGGAGGGGCAGAGACCCAGTACTTC.

V usage is TRBV4-3 and J usage is TRBJ2-1, with 12 bases aligning to TRBD2. The V and J ends lost 1 base and 4 bases, in that order; junction bases with no gene match: 2. CDR3 size: 16 residues. Germline values: CDR1 LGHNA, CDR2 YSLEER. The DNA of the CDR3 is TGCGCCAGCAGCCAAGGACTAGCGGGGGCTTACAATGAGCAGTTCTTC. Translating gives CASSQGLAGAYNEQFF.

This clonotype counts as medium-sized. The chain has TRBV3-1 and TRBJ2-3; 13 bases map to TRBD2. The CDR3 spans 18 residues. Trimming removed 5 bases from V and 2 bases from J; junction bases left unmatched: 10. Germline V gene sequence: CDR1 LGHDT, CDR2 YNNKEL (reference sequence). The CDR3 DNA reads as TGTGCCAGCAGCTCCCGGCGACTAGCGGGAGGAGCCACAGATACGCAGTATTTT. This codes for CASSSRRLAGGATDTQYF.

The CDR3 DNA is TGTGCCAGCAGCTTCACAGATACGCAGTATTTT. It yields the protein CASSFTDTQYF. V gene TRBV11-2 combines with J gene TRBJ2-3; D gene uncertain. Germline loops: CDR1 SGHAT, CDR2 FQNNGV. This CDR3 is built from 11 residues. The V and J ends lost 3 bases and 2 bases respectively, with 0 bases between them. Full variable domain (outside the CDR3, taken from reference TRBV11-2 and TRBJ2-3): EAGVAQSPRYKIIEKRQSVAFWCNPISGHATLYWYQQILGQGPKLLIQFQNNGVVDDSQLPKDRFSAERLKGVDSTLKIQPAKLEDSAVYLCASSFTDTQYFGPGTRLTVL.

In its sample, this clonotype ranks as medium-sized (0.01 to 0.1%). This sequence joins TRBV20-1 and TRBJ2-7; D gene ambiguous. The CDR3 contains 16 residues. Germline V gene data show CDR1 as DFQATT and CDR2 as SNEGSKA (reference sequence). The V end was cut by 2 bases, the J end by 3 bases, with 20 bases between. The CDR3 reads CSARPRWDLAIYEQYF. As DNA, the CDR3 is TGCAGTGCTAGACCCCGTTGGGATTTGGCGATCTACGAGCAGTACTTC.

Judged by abundance, this clonotype is medium-sized (0.01 to 0.1%). The genes are TRBV7-9 and TRBJ2-6; no definite D call. CDR3 length: 17 amino acids. With 10 bases removed from V and 1 base from J, the gap between germline ends came to 20 bases. Germline loops: CDR1 SEHNR, CDR2 FQNEAQ (reference sequence). CDR3 bases: TGTGCCACCATTCCACAGTTAACTACTTCTGGGGCCAACGTCCTGACTTTC. Amino acid sequence: CATIPQLTTSGANVLTF.

This clonotype was counted ten times or more. The chain links TRBV5-6 to TRBJ2-7, with 12 positions matching TRBD2. V lost 4 bases, J lost 4 bases, and 3 bases stayed unmatched. The CDR3 consists of 14 residues. CDR1 is SGHDT and CDR2 is YYEEEE in the germline V gene. CDR3 sequence: CASSLAGGLYEQYF. The CDR3 nucleotides read TGTGCCAGCAGCCTAGCGGGAGGGCTTTACGAGCAGTACTTC.

By sample fraction, this clonotype is medium-sized. The chain combines TRBV20-1 with TRBJ2-1; 9 bases line up with TRBD2. This CDR3 contains 16 residues. The V segment lost 1 base and the J segment 0 bases; nucleotides outside the gene matches: 4. Germline V gene sequence: CDR1 DFQATT, CDR2 SNEGSKA (reference sequence). CDR3 region: CSARGGTSRSYNEQFF. As DNA, the CDR3 is TGCAGTGCTAGAGGAGGGACTAGCCGCTCCTACAATGAGCAGTTCTTC.

The sample holds many counts of this clonotype. The chain employs TRBV6-6 and TRBJ2-3; 8 positions match TRBD2. The CDR3 contains 15 residues. V trimming: 5 bases; J trimming: 3 bases; junction bases outside the gene matches: 7. Germline values: CDR1 MNHNY, CDR2 SVGAGI (reference sequence). The CDR3 DNA sequence: TGTGCCAGCAGTGCCCCGGGACTAGGGACAGATACGCAGTATTTT. It translates to CASSAPGLGTDTQYF.

This chain joins TRBV11-2 and TRBJ2-1, with D hard to call. This CDR3 comprises 12 residues. Trimming shortened V by 2 bases and J by 8 bases, and 7 bases separated the two germline ends. Germline values: CDR1 SGHAT, CDR2 FQNNGV. The CDR3: CASSLHGDEQFF. CDR3 sequence (DNA): TGTGCCAGCAGCTTACATGGGGATGAGCAGTTCTTC.

This clonotype is medium-sized (0.01 to 0.1%). The chain joins TRBV7-8 to TRBJ2-1; no clear D gene. The ends were cut back, 0 bases at V and 11 bases at J, with 14 bases in the middle. This CDR3 region has 14 residues. Germline lookup yields CDR1 SGHVS and CDR2 FQNEAQ. In DNA form, the CDR3 reads TGTGCCAGCAGCTTAGCGGGAAACTATGGTCAGCAGTTCTTC. This gives the protein CASSLAGNYGQQFF.

The V call is TRBV5-4, the J call TRBJ2-2; 7 nucleotides align to TRBD2. The germline V gene has CDR1 SGHNT and CDR2 YYREEE (reference sequence). J lost 1 base, V lost 0 bases, and 3 bases had no gene match. This CDR3 has 16 amino acids. CDR3 in DNA: TGTGCCAGCAGCTTGGCCGGCGGGGGGAACACCGGGGAGCTGTTTTTT. This translates into CASSLAGGGNTGELFF.